This passage covers 20 T cell receptor beta chains from one sample sequenced in a study of human T cells and chemical hapten exposure. Indicated time point: patch test 1, 2 weeks after DPC sensitization. Treatment in this sample: therapeutic diphenylcyclopropenone sensitization with weekly scalp DPC. The authors' total RNA extraction used unfractionated whole blood. TCRdb re-analysed the RACE reads in MiXCR, keeping a single row per CDR3 protein. Counted here are approximately 52,000 distinct CDR3 sequences, approximately 10% occurring once; the ten biggest clones make up approximately 1.8%. The specimen was whole blood, collected in connection with sensitization to the hapten diphenylcyclopropenone (DPC). All receptors derive from a woman aged 40 to 50 with alopecia areata. Some clones in this sample may be carry-over from other donors' samples.

This clonotype has a count of ten or more. V usage is TRBV19 and J usage is TRBJ2-3; D is ambiguous. The CDR3 has 14 amino acids. The V end lost 4 bases, the J end lost 0 bases, and 8 bases lay between the germline ends. Germline CDR1 reads LNHDA; CDR2 reads SQIVND (reference sequence). The DNA for the CDR3 is TGTGCCAGTAGTAGATCCTCGAGCACAGATACGCAGTATTTT. This encodes CASSRSSSTDTQYF.

This clonotype was seen at least ten times. This chain joins TRBV4-1 and TRBJ1-2; D may be TRBD1 (6 bases). Germline CDR1 MGHRA, CDR2 YSYEKL. Trimming took off 3 bases at V and 5 bases at J, with 22 bases between the two ends. This CDR3 comprises 17 residues. The chain's CDR3 is CASSQGLRGARGYGYTF. The CDR3 DNA sequence: TGCGCCAGCAGCCAGGGGCTGCGGGGGGCGCGCGGGTATGGCTACACCTTC.

This chain links TRBV2 with TRBJ1-4; tentatively, D is TRBD1 (6 bases). CDR1 is SNHLY, CDR2 FYNNEI, per germline. V lost 1 base and J 15 bases, leaving 21 bases between the germline ends. The CDR3 is 15 residues long. The CDR3, as DNA: TGTGCCAGCAGTGAAGGGCCGGGATCGGGGGCCGGGGTGTTTTTT. Residues: CASSEGPGSGAGVFF.

This clonotype has only a few counts. The chain combines TRBV18 with TRBJ1-2; D ambiguous. The germline gives CDR1 KGHSH, CDR2 LQKENI. The CDR3 is 15 amino acids. V dropped 1 base and J dropped 2 bases, with 11 bases sitting between them. The CDR3 sequence is CASSPLRSENYGYTF. The CDR3 region has the DNA TGTGCCAGCTCACCACTTCGGTCAGAGAACTATGGCTACACCTTC.

This clonotype was detected a few times. The rearrangement uses TRBV10-2 and TRBJ1-2; 7 bases map to TRBD1. CDR1 is WSHSY, CDR2 SAAADI, per germline. V lost 6 bases and J lost 3; bases outside the gene matches: 4. This CDR3 contains 13 residues. Here the CDR3 reads CASRGQSDYGYTF. CDR3 in DNA: TGCGCCAGCAGGGGACAGTCAGACTATGGCTACACCTTC.

This clonotype was seen ten or more times. V usage is TRBV7-9 and J usage is TRBJ1-1, with a tentative D call TRBD1 (6 bases). V gave up 7 bases and J gave up 5 bases, with 14 bases separating them. Per germline, CDR1 SEHNR and CDR2 FQNEAQ (reference sequence). The CDR3 extends over 13 amino acids. The CDR3 sequence: CASTPKGDTEAFF. The CDR3 DNA reads TGTGCCAGCACCCCCAAGGGGGATACTGAAGCTTTCTTT.

There are a few counts of this clonotype. The chain links TRBV3-1 to TRBJ2-1; D unresolved. The germline V gene has CDR1 LGHDT and CDR2 YNNKEL (reference sequence). This CDR3 comprises 11 residues. Trimming left V 8 bases short and J 8 bases short, with 10 bases between. Here the CDR3 DNA reads TGTGCCAGCGCCTCTGGGCATGAGCAGTTCTTC. This gives the protein CASASGHEQFF.

The chain links TRBV6-5 to TRBJ1-6; TRBD1 aligns across 9 bases. The CDR3 is made up of 15 amino acids. CDR1 and CDR2 from the germline V gene are MNHEY and SVGAGI. With V trimmed by 2 bases and J by 9 bases, 5 bases remained unmatched. The CDR3 DNA follows: TGTGCCAGCAGTTACGATGGGACAGGGCGTTCACCCCTCCACTTT. It yields the protein CASSYDGTGRSPLHF.

CDR3 loop: CSVETRLASGKNIQYF. The CDR3 coding sequence is TGCAGCGTTGAAACTCGATTGGCTAGCGGGAAAAACATTCAGTACTTC. The rearrangement uses TRBV29-1 and TRBJ2-4, with 8 bases fitting TRBD2. J was trimmed by 4 bases and V by 2 bases; bases with no gene match: 10. Germline lookup yields CDR1 SQVTM and CDR2 ANQGSEA. CDR3 length equals 16 residues.

This clonotype was counted at least ten times. The chain combines TRBV20-1 with TRBJ2-2; a possible D gene is TRBD2 (6 bases). The CDR3 is 13 residues long. V lost 5 bases and J 4 bases, leaving 11 bases between the germline ends. Germline V gene sequence: CDR1 DFQATT, CDR2 SNEGSKA (reference sequence). DNA for the CDR3: TGCAGTGCTGCAGGGAGGATCACCGGGGAGCTGTTTTTT. It yields the protein CSAAGRITGELFF.

The gene calls are TRBV7-2 and TRBJ2-1; no reliable D call. This CDR3 has 13 amino acids. In germline, CDR1 is SGHTA, CDR2 FQGNSA. Trimming removed 2 bases at V and 9 bases at J, with 11 bases between. For the CDR3, the DNA is TGTGCCAGCAGCTTACCCCCCGCAGGTGAGCAGTTCTTC. Encoded protein: CASSLPPAGEQFF.

The chain couples TRBV7-9 to TRBJ1-6; 7 bases are shared with TRBD1. V lost 4 bases to trimming and J lost 7 bases; unmatched junction nucleotides: 7. CDR3 length equals 15 residues. The germline V gene encodes CDR1 SEHNR and CDR2 FQNEAQ (reference sequence). CDR3 region: CASSSPGTVNSPLHF. The CDR3 nucleotides are TGTGCCAGCAGCTCCCCCGGGACAGTCAATTCACCCCTCCACTTT.

This clonotype was observed many times. The chain is built from TRBV20-1 and TRBJ2-6; TRBD2 might be the D (5 bases). Germline V gene data show CDR1 as DFQATT and CDR2 as SNEGSKA (reference sequence). Trimming took off 4 bases at V and 0 bases at J, with 7 bases between the two ends. The CDR3 runs to 14 residues. The CDR3 loop reads CSATRGSGANVLTF. CDR3 nucleotides: TGCAGTGCTACCCGGGGCTCTGGGGCCAACGTCCTGACTTTC.

At least ten counts were recorded for this clonotype. The genes are TRBV29-1 and TRBJ1-1; 8 bases align to TRBD1. Per the germline V gene, CDR1 is SQVTM and CDR2 is ANQGSEA. Trimming removed 6 bases from V and 2 bases from J; junction bases left unmatched: 5. This CDR3 is 13 amino acids long. The CDR3 DNA is TGCAGCGTATCCCAGGGGGCCAACACTGAAGCTTTCTTT. It specifies CSVSQGANTEAFF.

A few counts support this clonotype. CDR3 DNA: TGTGCCAGCAGCTTTTCCCAAGCTAGCGGGGGGGCTACGCAGTATTTT. Translation gives CASSFSQASGGATQYF. This chain links TRBV11-2 with TRBJ2-3, with 12 bases matching TRBD2. From germline, CDR1 is SGHAT and CDR2 FQNNGV. The V and J ends lost 3 bases and 8 bases, in that order; junction bases with no gene match: 9. The CDR3 loop spans 16 amino acids.

In its sample, this clonotype was seen many times. The chain combines TRBV12-3 or TRBV12-4 with TRBJ1-2; D unclear. Between the trimmed V and J ends, which lost 1 base and 8 bases, there was a span of 8 bases. The length of the CDR3 is 12 residues. The CDR3: CASSLGGGGYTF. The DNA of the CDR3 is TGTGCCAGCAGTTTAGGGGGAGGCGGCTACACCTTC.

This clonotype was seen only a few times. This CDR3 reads CASGGVQETQYF. CDR3 bases: TGTGCCAGCGGGGGGGTTCAAGAGACCCAGTACTTC. V usage is TRBV6-6 and J usage is TRBJ2-5; 7 nucleotides match TRBD2. Germline CDR1 is MNHNY and CDR2 is SVGAGI (reference sequence). V shed 8 bases and J 2 bases; nucleotides not matched to a gene: 2. The CDR3 runs 12 residues.

This clonotype has at least ten counts. The chain carries TRBV20-1 and TRBJ2-3; D uncertain. The CDR3 extends over 14 amino acids. Germline lookup yields CDR1 DFQATT and CDR2 SNEGSKA (reference sequence). V was cut by 6 bases and J by 0 bases, with 13 bases left in between. CDR3 protein: CSAEGGNSTDTQYF. The CDR3 bases are TGCAGTGCCGAAGGCGGAAATAGCACAGATACGCAGTATTTT.

This clonotype was found a few times. V usage is TRBV4-3 and J usage is TRBJ1-1; D not certain. V was pared by 0 bases and J by 5 bases, with 10 bases between. This CDR3 contains 14 residues. Germline assignment: CDR1 LGHNA and CDR2 YSLEER. CDR3 region: CASSQDPGRTEAFF. CDR3 in DNA: TGCGCCAGCAGCCAAGATCCGGGAAGGACTGAAGCTTTCTTT.

This clonotype was seen only a few times. The J gene is TRBJ2-5, the V gene TRBV11-2; D perhaps matches TRBD1 (6 bases). Germline-derived CDR1 and CDR2 are SGHAT and FQNNGV. Deletions cut 3 bases from V and 2 bases from J, with 10 bases between. The CDR3 contains 14 residues. The CDR3 nucleotides are TGTGCCAGCAGCTTTGGACAGCGACAAGAGACCCAGTACTTC. It codes for CASSFGQRQETQYF. Filled out from reference TRBV11-2 and TRBJ2-5, the complete variable domain reads EAGVAQSPRYKIIEKRQSVAFWCNPISGHATLYWYQQILGQGPKLLIQFQNNGVVDDSQLPKDRFSAERLKGVDSTLKIQPAKLEDSAVYLCASSFGQRQETQYFGPGTRLLVL.